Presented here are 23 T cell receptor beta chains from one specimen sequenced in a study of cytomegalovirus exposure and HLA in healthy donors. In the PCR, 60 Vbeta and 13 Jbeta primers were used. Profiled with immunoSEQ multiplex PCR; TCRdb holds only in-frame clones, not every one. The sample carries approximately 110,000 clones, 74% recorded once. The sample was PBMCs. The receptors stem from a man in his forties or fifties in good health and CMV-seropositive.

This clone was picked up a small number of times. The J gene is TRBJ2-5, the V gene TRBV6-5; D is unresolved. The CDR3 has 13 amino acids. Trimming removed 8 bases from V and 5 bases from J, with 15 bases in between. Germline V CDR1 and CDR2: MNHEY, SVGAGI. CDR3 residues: CASPLPGSETQYF. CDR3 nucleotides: TGTGCCAGCCCACTGCCGGGTTCGGAGACCCAGTACTTC.

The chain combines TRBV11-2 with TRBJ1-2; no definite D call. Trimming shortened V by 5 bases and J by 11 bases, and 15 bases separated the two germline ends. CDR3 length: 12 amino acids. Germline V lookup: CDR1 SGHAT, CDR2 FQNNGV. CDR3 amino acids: CASSASRVGYTF. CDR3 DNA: TGTGCCAGCAGCGCATCGAGGGTGGGATACACCTTC.

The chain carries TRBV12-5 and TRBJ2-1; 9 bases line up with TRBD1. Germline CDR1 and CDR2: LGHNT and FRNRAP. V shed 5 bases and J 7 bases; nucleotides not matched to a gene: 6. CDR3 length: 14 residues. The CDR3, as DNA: TGTGCTAGTGGTCTCGGGACAGGGCGGAATGAGCAGTTCTTC. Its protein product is CASGLGTGRNEQFF. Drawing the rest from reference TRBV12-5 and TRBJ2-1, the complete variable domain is DARVTQTPRHKVTEMGQEVTMRCQPILGHNTVFWYRQTMMQGLELLAYFRNRAPLDDSGMPKDRFSAEMPDATLATLKIQPSEPRDSAVYFCASGLGTGRNEQFFGPGTRLTVL.

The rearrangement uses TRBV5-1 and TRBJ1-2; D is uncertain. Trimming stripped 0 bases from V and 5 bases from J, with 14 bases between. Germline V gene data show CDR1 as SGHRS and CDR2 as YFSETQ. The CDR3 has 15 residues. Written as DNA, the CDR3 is TGCGCCAGCAGCTTGGCCCCTGGCGGAGGGTATGGCTACACCTTC. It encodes CASSLAPGGGYGYTF.

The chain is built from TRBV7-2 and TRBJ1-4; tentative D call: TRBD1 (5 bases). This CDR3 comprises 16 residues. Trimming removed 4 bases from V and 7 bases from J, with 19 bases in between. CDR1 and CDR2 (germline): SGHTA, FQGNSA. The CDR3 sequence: CASSSQTALNPEKLFF. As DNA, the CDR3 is TGTGCCAGCAGCTCCCAGACAGCGCTTAACCCTGAAAAACTGTTTTTT.

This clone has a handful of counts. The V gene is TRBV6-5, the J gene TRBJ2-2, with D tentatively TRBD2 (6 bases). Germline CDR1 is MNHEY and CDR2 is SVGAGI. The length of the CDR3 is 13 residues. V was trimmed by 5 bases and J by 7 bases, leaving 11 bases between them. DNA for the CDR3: TGTGCCAGCAGTGAACTAGCTTACGGGGAGCTGTTTTTT. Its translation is CASSELAYGELFF.

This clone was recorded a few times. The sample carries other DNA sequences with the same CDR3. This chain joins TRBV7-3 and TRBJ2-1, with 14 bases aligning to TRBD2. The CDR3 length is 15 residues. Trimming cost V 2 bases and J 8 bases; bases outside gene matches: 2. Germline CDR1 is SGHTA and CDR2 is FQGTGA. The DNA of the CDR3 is TGTGCCAGCAGCTTAGGACTAGCGGGGGGCTATGAGCAGTTCTTC. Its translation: CASSLGLAGGYEQFF.

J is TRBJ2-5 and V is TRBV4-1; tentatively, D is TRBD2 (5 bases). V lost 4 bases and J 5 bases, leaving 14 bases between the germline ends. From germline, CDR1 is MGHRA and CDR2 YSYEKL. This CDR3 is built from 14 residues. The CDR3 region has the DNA TGCGCCAGCAGCCCTTCAGAGGGATATGAGACCCAGTACTTC. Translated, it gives CASSPSEGYETQYF.

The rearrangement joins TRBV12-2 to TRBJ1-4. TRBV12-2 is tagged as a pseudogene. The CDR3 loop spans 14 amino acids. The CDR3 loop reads CASRSWTLGEKLFF. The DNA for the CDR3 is TGTGCAAGTCGCTCGTGGACTTTGGGGGAAAAACTGTTTTTT.

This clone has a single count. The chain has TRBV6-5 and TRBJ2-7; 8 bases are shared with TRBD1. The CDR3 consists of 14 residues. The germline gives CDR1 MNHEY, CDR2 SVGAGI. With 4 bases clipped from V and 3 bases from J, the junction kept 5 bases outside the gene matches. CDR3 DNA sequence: TGTGCCAGCAGTTCCAGGACAGGGCTCTACGAGCAGTACTTC. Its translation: CASSSRTGLYEQYF.

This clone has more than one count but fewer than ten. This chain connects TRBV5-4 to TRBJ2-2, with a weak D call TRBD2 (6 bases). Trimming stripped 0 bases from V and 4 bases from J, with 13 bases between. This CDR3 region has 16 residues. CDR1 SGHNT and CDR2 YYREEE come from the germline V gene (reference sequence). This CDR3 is CASSLASERVTGELFF. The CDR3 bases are TGTGCCAGCAGCTTGGCGTCTGAGCGGGTCACCGGGGAGCTGTTTTTT.

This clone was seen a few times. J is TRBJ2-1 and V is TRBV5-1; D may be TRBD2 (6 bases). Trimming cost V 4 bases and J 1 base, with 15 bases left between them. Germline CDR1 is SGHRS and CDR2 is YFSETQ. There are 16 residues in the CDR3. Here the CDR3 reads CASSLGTSRSYNEQFF. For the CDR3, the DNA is TGCGCCAGCAGCCTTGGAACTAGCCGGTCCTACAATGAGCAGTTCTTC.

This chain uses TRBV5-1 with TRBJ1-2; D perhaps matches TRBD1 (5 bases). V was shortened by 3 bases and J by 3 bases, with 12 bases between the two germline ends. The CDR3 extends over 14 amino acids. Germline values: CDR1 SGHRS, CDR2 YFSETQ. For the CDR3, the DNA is TGCGCCAGCAGCTCAAACTGGGGGGACTATGGCTACACCTTC. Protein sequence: CASSSNWGDYGYTF.

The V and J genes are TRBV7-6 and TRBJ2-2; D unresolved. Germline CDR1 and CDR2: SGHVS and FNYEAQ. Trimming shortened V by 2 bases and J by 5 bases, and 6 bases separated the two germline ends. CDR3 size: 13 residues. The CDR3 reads CASSLRPTGELFF. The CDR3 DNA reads TGTGCCAGCAGCTTACGTCCGACCGGGGAGCTGTTTTTT.

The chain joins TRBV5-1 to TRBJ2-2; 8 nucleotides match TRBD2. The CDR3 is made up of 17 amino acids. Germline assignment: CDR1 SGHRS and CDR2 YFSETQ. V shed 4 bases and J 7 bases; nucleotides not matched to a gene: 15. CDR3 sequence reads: CASSQPGGTSLGGELFF. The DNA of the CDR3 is TGCGCCAGCAGCCAACCCGGGGGGACTAGTCTTGGCGGGGAGCTGTTTTTT.

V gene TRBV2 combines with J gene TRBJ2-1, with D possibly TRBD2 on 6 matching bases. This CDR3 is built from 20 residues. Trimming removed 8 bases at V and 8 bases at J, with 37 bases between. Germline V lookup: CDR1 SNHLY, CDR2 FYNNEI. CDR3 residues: CASFGPPATTQEGIHHEQFF. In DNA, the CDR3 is TGTGCCAGCTTCGGACCGCCCGCGACTACCCAGGAGGGGATACACCATGAGCAGTTCTTC.

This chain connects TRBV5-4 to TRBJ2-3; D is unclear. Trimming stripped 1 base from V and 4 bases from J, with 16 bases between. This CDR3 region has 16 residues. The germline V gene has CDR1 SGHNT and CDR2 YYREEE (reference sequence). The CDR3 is CASSLRKTDPADTQYF. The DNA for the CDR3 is TGTGCCAGCAGCTTGAGGAAAACAGATCCGGCAGATACGCAGTATTTT.

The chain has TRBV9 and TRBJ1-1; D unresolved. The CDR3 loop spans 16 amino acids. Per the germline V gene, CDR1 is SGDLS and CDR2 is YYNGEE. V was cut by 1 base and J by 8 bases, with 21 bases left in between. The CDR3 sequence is CASSVSPILDGGEAFF. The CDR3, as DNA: TGTGCCAGCAGCGTATCACCCATTCTGGACGGAGGGGAAGCTTTCTTT. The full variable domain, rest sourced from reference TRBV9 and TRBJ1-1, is DSGVTQTPKHLITATGQRVTLRCSPRSGDLSVYWYQQSLDQGLQFLIQYYNGEERAKGNILERFSAQQFPDLHSELNLSSLELGDSALYFCASSVSPILDGGEAFFGQGTRLTVV.

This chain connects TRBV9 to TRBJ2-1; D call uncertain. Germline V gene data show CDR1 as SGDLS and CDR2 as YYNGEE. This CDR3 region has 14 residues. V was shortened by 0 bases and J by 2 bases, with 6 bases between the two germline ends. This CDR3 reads CASSVGDPYNEQFF. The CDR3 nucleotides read TGTGCCAGCAGCGTAGGAGATCCCTACAATGAGCAGTTCTTC.

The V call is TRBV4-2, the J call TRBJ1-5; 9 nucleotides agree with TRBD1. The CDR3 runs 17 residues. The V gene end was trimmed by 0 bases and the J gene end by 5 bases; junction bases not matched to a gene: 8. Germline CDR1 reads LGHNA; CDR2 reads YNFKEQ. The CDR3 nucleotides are TGTGCCAGCAGCCAAGATCCGACCGGGACAGGGTATCAGCCCCAGCATTTT. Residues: CASSQDPTGTGYQPQHF.

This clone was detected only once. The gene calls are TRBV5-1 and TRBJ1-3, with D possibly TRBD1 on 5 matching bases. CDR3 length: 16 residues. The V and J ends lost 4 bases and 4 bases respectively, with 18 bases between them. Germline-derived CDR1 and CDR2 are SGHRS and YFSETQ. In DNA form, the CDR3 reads TGCGCCAGCAGCCCGATCACCCGGGACTTGGGAAACACCATATATTTT. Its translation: CASSPITRDLGNTIYF.

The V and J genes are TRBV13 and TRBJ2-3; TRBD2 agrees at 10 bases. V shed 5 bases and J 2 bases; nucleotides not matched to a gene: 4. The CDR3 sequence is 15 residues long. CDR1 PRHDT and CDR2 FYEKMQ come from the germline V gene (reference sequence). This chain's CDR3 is CASSEGTSATDTQYF. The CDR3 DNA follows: TGTGCCAGCAGCGAGGGGACTAGCGCCACAGATACGCAGTATTTT. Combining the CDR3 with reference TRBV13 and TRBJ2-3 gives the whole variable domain AAGVIQSPRHLIKEKRETATLKCYPIPRHDTVYWYQQGPGQDPQFLISFYEKMQSDKGSIPDRFSAQQFSDYHSELNMSSLELGDSALYFCASSEGTSATDTQYFGPGTRLTVL.

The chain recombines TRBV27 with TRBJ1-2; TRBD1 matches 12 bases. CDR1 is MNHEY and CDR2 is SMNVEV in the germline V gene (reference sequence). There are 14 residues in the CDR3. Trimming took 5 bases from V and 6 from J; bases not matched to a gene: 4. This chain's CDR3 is CASSSRDRGHGYTF. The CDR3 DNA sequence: TGTGCCAGCAGTAGCCGGGACAGGGGGCATGGCTACACCTTC.